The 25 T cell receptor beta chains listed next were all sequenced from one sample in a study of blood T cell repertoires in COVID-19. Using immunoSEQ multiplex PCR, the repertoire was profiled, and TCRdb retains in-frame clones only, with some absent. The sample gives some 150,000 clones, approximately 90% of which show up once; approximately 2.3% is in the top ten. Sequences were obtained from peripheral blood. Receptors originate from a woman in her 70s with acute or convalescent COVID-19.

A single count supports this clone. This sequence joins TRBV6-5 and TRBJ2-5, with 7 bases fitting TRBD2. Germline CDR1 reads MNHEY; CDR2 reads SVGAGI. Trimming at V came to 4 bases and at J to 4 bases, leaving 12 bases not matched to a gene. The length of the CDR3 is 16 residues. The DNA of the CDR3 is TGTGCCAGCAGTTCCGGACTAGTAGGCGAGAGAGAGACCCAGTACTTC. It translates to CASSSGLVGERETQYF.

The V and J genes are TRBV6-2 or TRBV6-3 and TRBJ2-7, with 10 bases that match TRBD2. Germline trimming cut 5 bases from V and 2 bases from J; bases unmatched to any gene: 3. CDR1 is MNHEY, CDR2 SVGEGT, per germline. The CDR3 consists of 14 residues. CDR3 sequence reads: CASSPTSGPYEQYF. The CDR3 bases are TGTGCCAGCAGTCCGACTAGCGGGCCCTACGAGCAGTACTTC.

The CDR3 loop reads CASSPTEGSNQPQHF. Here the CDR3 DNA reads TGTGCCAGCAGCCCGACAGAAGGTAGCAATCAGCCCCAGCATTTT. V and J are TRBV7-6 and TRBJ1-5, with TRBD1 as a possible D gene (5 bases). V was shortened by 5 bases and J by 0 bases, with 11 bases between the two germline ends. The germline V gene has CDR1 SGHVS and CDR2 FNYEAQ. This CDR3 comprises 15 residues.

CDR3: CAISGGLGYGYTF. The CDR3 bases are TGTGCCATCAGTGGAGGGCTCGGCTATGGCTACACCTTC. The genes are TRBV10-3 and TRBJ1-2; D is unclear. The V gene lost 4 bases and the J gene lost 4 bases, with 10 bases spanning the gap. Germline loops: CDR1 ENHRY, CDR2 SYGVKD. The CDR3 loop spans 13 amino acids.

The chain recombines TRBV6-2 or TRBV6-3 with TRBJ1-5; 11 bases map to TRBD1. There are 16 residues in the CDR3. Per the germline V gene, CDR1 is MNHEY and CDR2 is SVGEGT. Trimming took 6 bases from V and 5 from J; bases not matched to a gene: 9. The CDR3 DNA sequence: TGTGCCAGCAGCTCTAACCGGGACAGGGGGGATCAGCCCCAGCATTTT. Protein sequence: CASSSNRDRGDQPQHF.

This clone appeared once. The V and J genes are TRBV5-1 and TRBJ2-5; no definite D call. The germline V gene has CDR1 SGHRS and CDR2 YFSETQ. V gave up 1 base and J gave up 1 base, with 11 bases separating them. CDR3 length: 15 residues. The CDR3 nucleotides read TGCGCCAGCAGCTTGTCCGACGGAGCCCAAGAGACCCAGTACTTC. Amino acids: CASSLSDGAQETQYF. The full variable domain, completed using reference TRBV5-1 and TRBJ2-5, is KAGVTQTPRYLIKTRGQQVTLSCSPISGHRSVSWYQQTPGQGLQFLFEYFSETQRNKGNFPGRFSGRQFSNSRSEMNVSTLELGDSALYLCASSLSDGAQETQYFGPGTRLLVL.

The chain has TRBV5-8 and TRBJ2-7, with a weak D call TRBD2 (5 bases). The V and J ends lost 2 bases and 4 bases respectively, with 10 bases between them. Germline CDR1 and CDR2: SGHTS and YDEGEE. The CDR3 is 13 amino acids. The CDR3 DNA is TGTGCCAGCAGCTTCGGGATCCGATACGAGCAGTACGTC. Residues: CASSFGIRYEQYV.

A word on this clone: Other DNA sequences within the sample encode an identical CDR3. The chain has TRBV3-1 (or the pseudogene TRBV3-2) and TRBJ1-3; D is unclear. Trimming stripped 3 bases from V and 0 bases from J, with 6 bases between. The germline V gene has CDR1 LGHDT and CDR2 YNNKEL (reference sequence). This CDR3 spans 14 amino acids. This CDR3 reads CASSQGSSGNTIYF. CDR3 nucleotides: TGTGCCAGCAGCCAGGGGAGCTCTGGAAACACCATATATTTT.

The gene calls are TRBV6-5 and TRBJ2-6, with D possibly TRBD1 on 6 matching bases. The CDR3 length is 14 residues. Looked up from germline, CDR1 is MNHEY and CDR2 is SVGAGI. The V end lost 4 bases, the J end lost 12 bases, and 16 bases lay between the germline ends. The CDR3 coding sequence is TGTGCCAGCAGTTCGCAAGACAGGTCGGGCGTCCTGACTTTC. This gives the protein CASSSQDRSGVLTF.

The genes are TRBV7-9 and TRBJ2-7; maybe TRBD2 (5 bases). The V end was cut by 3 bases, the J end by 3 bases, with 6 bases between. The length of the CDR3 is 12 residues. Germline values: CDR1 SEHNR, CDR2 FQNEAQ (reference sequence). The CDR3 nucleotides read TGTGCCAGCAGCTTCGAGGGCTACGAGCAGTACGTC. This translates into CASSFEGYEQYV.

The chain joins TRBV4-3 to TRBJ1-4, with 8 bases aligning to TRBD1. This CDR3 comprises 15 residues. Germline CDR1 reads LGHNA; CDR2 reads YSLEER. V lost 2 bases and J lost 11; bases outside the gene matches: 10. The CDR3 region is CASSQRQGAVQKLFF. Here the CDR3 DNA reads TGCGCCAGCAGCCAACGGCAGGGGGCCGTTCAGAAACTGTTTTTT.

CDR3 coding DNA: TGTGCCAGCTCACTACCACAAGTTTACAATGAGCAGTTCTTC. Its translation is CASSLPQVYNEQFF. V and J are TRBV18 and TRBJ2-1; D call uncertain. This CDR3 region has 14 residues. Trimming removed 4 bases at V and 4 bases at J, with 11 bases between. Germline V CDR1 and CDR2: KGHSH, LQKENI. Supplemented by reference TRBV18 and TRBJ2-1, the full variable domain reads NAGVMQNPRHLVRRRGQEARLRCSPMKGHSHVYWYRQLPEEGLKFMVYLQKENIIDESGMPKERFSAEFPKEGPSILRIQQVVRGDSAAYFCASSLPQVYNEQFFGPGTRLTVL.

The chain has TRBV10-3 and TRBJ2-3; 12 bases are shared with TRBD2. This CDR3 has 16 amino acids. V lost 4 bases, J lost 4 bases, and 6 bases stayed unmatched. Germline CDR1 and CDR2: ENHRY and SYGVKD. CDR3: CAISGSLAGGPDTQYF. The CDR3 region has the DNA TGTGCCATCAGTGGTTCCCTAGCGGGGGGGCCAGATACGCAGTATTTT.

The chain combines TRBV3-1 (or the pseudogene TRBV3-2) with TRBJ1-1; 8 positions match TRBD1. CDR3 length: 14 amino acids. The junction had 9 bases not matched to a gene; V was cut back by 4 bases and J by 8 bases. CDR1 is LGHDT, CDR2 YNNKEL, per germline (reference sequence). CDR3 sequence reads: CASSLQTGGGEAFF. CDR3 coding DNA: TGTGCCAGCAGCCTCCAAACAGGGGGGGGAGAAGCTTTCTTT.

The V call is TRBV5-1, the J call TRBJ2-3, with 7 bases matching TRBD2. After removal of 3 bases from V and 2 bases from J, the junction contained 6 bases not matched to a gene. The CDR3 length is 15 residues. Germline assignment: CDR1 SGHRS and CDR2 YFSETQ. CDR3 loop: CASSSTGTTTDTQYF. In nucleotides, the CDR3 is TGCGCCAGCAGCTCGACCGGGACTACCACAGATACGCAGTATTTT.

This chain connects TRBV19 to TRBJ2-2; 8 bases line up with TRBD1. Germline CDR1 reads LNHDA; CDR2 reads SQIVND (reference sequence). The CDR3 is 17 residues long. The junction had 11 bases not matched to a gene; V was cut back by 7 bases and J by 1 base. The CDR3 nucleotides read TGTGCCAGTAATTTGGCAGGGGGCGGGTGGAACACCGGGGAGCTGTTTTTT. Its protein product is CASNLAGGGWNTGELFF.

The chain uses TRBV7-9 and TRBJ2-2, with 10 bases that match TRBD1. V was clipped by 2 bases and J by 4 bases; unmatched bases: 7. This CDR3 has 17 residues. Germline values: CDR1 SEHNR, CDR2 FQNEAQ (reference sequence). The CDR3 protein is CASSLRGTGDRTGELFF. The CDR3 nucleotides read TGTGCCAGCAGCTTACGGGGGACAGGGGATCGCACCGGGGAGCTGTTTTTT. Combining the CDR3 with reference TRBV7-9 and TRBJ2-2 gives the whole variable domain DTGVSQNPRHKITKRGQNVTFRCDPISEHNRLYWYRQTLGQGPEFLTYFQNEAQLEKSRLLSDRFSAERPKGSFSTLEIQRTEQGDSAMYLCASSLRGTGDRTGELFFGEGSRLTVL.

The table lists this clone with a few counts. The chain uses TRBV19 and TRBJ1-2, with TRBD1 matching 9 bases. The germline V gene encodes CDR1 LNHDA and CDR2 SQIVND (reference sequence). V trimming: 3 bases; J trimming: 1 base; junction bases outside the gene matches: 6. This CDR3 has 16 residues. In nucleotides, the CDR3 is TGTGCCAGTAGTATGGACAGGGGAAGGGGTAACTATGGCTACACCTTC. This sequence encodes CASSMDRGRGNYGYTF.

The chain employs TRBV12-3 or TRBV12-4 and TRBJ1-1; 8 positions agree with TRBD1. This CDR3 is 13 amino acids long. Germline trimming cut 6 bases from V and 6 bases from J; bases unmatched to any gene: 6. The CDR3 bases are TGTGCCAGCAGGCCACAGGGGGTTGCTGAAGCTTTCTTT. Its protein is CASRPQGVAEAFF.

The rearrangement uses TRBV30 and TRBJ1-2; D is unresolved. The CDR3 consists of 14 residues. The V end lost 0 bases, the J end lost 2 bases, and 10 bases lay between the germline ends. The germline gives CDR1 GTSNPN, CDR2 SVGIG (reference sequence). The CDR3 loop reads CAWSVRPGNYGYTF. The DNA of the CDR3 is TGTGCCTGGAGTGTACGGCCGGGGAACTATGGCTACACCTTC.

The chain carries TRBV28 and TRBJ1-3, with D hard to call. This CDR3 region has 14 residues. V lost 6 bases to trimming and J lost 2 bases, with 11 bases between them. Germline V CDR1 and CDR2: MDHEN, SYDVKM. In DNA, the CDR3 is TGTGCCAGCAGCCAAAGAGATACTGGAAACACCATATATTTT. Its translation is CASSQRDTGNTIYF.

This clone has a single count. The CDR3 DNA reads TGTGCCAGCAGCAGGGGACAGAACACTGAAGCTTTCTTT. It specifies CASSRGQNTEAFF. The rearrangement uses TRBV11-1 and TRBJ1-1, with D possibly being TRBD1 (6 bases). The CDR3 has 13 amino acids. Trimming shortened V by 5 bases and J by 1 base, and 8 bases separated the two germline ends. CDR1 is SGHAT, CDR2 FQDESV, per germline (reference sequence).

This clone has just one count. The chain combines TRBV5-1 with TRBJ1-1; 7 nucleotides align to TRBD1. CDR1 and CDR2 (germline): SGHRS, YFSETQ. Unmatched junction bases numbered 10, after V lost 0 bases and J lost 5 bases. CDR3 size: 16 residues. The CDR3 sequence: CASSLGVRGIYTEAFF. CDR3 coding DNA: TGCGCCAGCAGCTTGGGAGTCAGGGGGATTTATACTGAAGCTTTCTTT.

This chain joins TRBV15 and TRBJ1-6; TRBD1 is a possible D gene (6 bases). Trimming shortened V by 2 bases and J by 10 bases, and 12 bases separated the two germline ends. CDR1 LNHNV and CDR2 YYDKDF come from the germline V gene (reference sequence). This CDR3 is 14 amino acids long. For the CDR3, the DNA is TGTGCCACCAGCAGAAATCAGGGGCGATCACCCCTCCACTTT. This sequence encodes CATSRNQGRSPLHF.

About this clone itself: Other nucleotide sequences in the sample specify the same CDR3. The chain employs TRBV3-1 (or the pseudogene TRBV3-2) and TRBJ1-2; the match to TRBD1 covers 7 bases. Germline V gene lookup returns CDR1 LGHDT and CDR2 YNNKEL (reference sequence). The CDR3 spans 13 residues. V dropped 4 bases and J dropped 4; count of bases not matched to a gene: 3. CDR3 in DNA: TGTGCCAGCAGCCCAGACAGGGCCTATGGCTACACCTTC. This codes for CASSPDRAYGYTF.